This record concerns one T cell receptor beta chain sequence. The data derive from a study of shared clonotypes between healthy human individuals. All donors were healthy HIV-negative adults lacking recent acute infections or vaccinations. CDR3 length: 14 residues. The germline CDR1 and CDR2 sequences are MNHEY and SVGAGI. Trimming took 6 bases from V and 6 from J; bases not matched to a gene: 7. Sequencing used immunoSEQ multiplex PCR; TCRdb keeps in-frame clones, though not all of them. The data contain 2 million to 2.5 million clones, around 92% of them seen just once; the ten biggest clones take up about 0.41%.

The sequence was obtained from a young man in good health. Some clones in this sample may be carry-over from other donors' samples. This chain links TRBV6-5 with TRBJ2-3; TRBD1 matches 9 bases. Sequenced sample: naive CD4+ T cells from PBMCs. Specified subset: CD45RA+ positively selected. The CDR3 bases are TGTGCCAGCAGCCGGGACAGGGATATGGATACGCAGTATTTT. Encoded protein: CASSRDRDMDTQYF.